This passage covers 24 T cell receptor beta chains from one sample sequenced in a study of CD8+ T cells in alopecia areata. RNA was isolated and reverse transcribed to cDNA, the sequencing template. Using immunoSEQ multiplex PCR, the repertoire was profiled, and TCRdb retains in-frame clones only, with some absent. The table lists approximately 220,000 clones, around two fifths of them singletons. Treatment indicated: oral pan-JAK inhibitor, 5-10 mg twice daily. Sequences were derived from CD4+ T cells sorted from blood, sampled at roughly week 30, from a patient treated with tofacitinib. The receptors shown here come from a human donor with alopecia areata.

This clone was observed a few times. The chain recombines TRBV7-9 with TRBJ1-1; the D gene is possibly TRBD1 (6 bases). There are 15 residues in the CDR3. Germline V gene data show CDR1 as SEHNR and CDR2 as FQNEAQ (reference sequence). V was trimmed by 1 base and J by 4 bases, leaving 13 bases between them. The CDR3 region has the DNA TGTGCCAGCAGCTTAGGTACTACAGGGTCCACTGAAGCTTTCTTT. Translated, it gives CASSLGTTGSTEAFF.

The sample holds a few counts of this clone. V usage is TRBV2 and J usage is TRBJ2-7; 10 bases map to TRBD1. Looked up from germline, CDR1 is SNHLY and CDR2 is FYNNEI. V lost 6 bases to trimming and J lost 3 bases; unmatched junction nucleotides: 2. This CDR3 is built from 13 residues. CDR3 in amino acids: CASRGQGGYEQYF. CDR3 sequence (DNA): TGTGCCAGCAGAGGACAGGGGGGCTACGAGCAGTACTTC.

The rearrangement uses TRBV9 and TRBJ2-3; 7 nucleotides agree with TRBD2. Germline CDR1 is SGDLS and CDR2 is YYNGEE. The CDR3 spans 13 residues. V dropped 4 bases and J dropped 7; count of bases not matched to a gene: 6. CDR3 protein: CASSPTSSYTQYF. In DNA, the CDR3 is TGTGCCAGCAGCCCGACTAGCTCATATACGCAGTATTTT.

V usage is TRBV19 and J usage is TRBJ2-4; D might be TRBD1 (5 bases). This CDR3 has 15 amino acids. Germline assignment: CDR1 LNHDA and CDR2 SQIVND (reference sequence). Trimming removed 3 bases from V and 0 bases from J, with 9 bases in between. DNA for the CDR3: TGTGCCAGTAGTATGAAGGGGATAGCCAAAAACATTCAGTACTTC. Residues: CASSMKGIAKNIQYF.

This sequence joins TRBV20-1 and TRBJ1-4; D not resolved. The CDR3 is 11 residues long. Trimming stripped 6 bases from V and 8 bases from J, with 10 bases between. Germline CDR1 and CDR2: DFQATT and SNEGSKA (reference sequence). In DNA form, the CDR3 reads TGCAGTGCCCACTATCGCGAAAAACTGTTTTTT. Amino acids: CSAHYREKLFF.

The chain employs TRBV9 and TRBJ2-3, with a tentative D call TRBD1 (6 bases). The CDR3 has 14 amino acids. V lost 5 bases to trimming and J lost 6 bases, with 16 bases between them. Per the germline V gene, CDR1 is SGDLS and CDR2 is YYNGEE. The CDR3 DNA sequence: TGTGCCAGCAGTGCGGTGGGGGCATTGGATACGCAGTATTTT. Translation gives CASSAVGALDTQYF.

This chain connects TRBV30 to TRBJ1-3; D is unresolved. Germline V CDR1 and CDR2: GTSNPN, SVGIG (reference sequence). This CDR3 has 15 residues. Trimming took off 4 bases at V and 2 bases at J, with 15 bases between the two ends. CDR3 nucleotides: TGTGCCTGGACCGTGGGCGCGAATACTGGAAACACCATATATTTT. Its translation: CAWTVGANTGNTIYF.

This chain uses TRBV23-1 with TRBJ1-1, with D unresolved. TRBV23-1 is marked as an open reading frame, function uncertain. The length of the CDR3 is 14 residues. Deletions cut 6 bases from V and 1 base from J, with 12 bases between. The CDR3 DNA reads as TGCGCCAGCAGCAAATTCGATCCGAACACTGAAGCTTTCTTT. Translating gives CASSKFDPNTEAFF.

This clone was counted a few times. The chain employs TRBV18 and TRBJ1-4; unclear D gene. V lost 2 bases and J 5 bases, leaving 9 bases between the germline ends. Looked up from germline, CDR1 is KGHSH and CDR2 is LQKENI. This CDR3 has 14 residues. The CDR3 region is CASSPVLGNEKLFF. In nucleotides, the CDR3 is TGTGCCAGCTCACCAGTTTTAGGGAATGAAAAACTGTTTTTT.

This clone was recorded a few times. V gene TRBV30 combines with J gene TRBJ1-2, with D hard to call. The germline V gene encodes CDR1 GTSNPN and CDR2 SVGIG (reference sequence). The CDR3 runs 15 residues. Trimming took 5 bases from V and 0 from J, leaving 16 bases between them. CDR3 in amino acids: CAWHTPGPANYGYTF. CDR3 nucleotide sequence: TGTGCCTGGCACACTCCAGGACCCGCTAACTATGGCTACACCTTC.

The chain couples TRBV29-1 to TRBJ2-7; 7 nucleotides match TRBD1. CDR1 and CDR2 from the germline V gene are SQVTM and ANQGSEA. The CDR3 has 14 amino acids. Germline trimming cut 7 bases from V and 3 bases from J; bases unmatched to any gene: 12. The CDR3 sequence: CSATPGTENYEQYF. DNA for the CDR3: TGCAGCGCCACTCCTGGGACAGAGAACTACGAGCAGTACTTC.

This clone came up a few times. V usage is TRBV5-1 and J usage is TRBJ1-4; 9 bases match TRBD1. J was trimmed by 8 bases and V by 3 bases; bases with no gene match: 11. The CDR3 covers 16 residues. From germline, CDR1 is SGHRS and CDR2 YFSETQ. The DNA of the CDR3 is TGCGCCAGCAGCTCCAGTTCGGACAGGGGTTGGGAAAAACTGTTTTTT. This codes for CASSSSSDRGWEKLFF.

The rearrangement uses TRBV9 and TRBJ2-1; 10 bases are shared with TRBD2. Trimming removed 2 bases from V and 6 bases from J; junction bases left unmatched: 11. The germline V gene encodes CDR1 SGDLS and CDR2 YYNGEE. The CDR3 runs 17 residues. The CDR3 sequence: CASSVPLQRGGFNEQFF. The CDR3 nucleotides are TGTGCCAGCAGCGTCCCCCTTCAGCGGGGGGGGTTCAATGAGCAGTTCTTC. The variable domain in full, completed from reference TRBV9 and TRBJ2-1, reads DSGVTQTPKHLITATGQRVTLRCSPRSGDLSVYWYQQSLDQGLQFLIQYYNGEERAKGNILERFSAQQFPDLHSELNLSSLELGDSALYFCASSVPLQRGGFNEQFFGPGTRLTVL.

This clone has a handful of counts. The V call is TRBV4-2, the J call TRBJ2-3; 9 positions agree with TRBD2. Per germline, CDR1 LGHNA and CDR2 YNFKEQ. The CDR3 extends over 20 amino acids. With 0 bases clipped from V and 0 bases from J, the junction kept 13 bases outside the gene matches. The DNA of the CDR3 is TGTGCCAGCAGCCAAGATCTACGCCTAGCGGGGCACGTAAGCACAGATACGCAGTATTTT. Its translation is CASSQDLRLAGHVSTDTQYF.

This clone was detected ten times or more. The chain uses TRBV5-6 and TRBJ1-5; D ambiguous. CDR1 SGHDT and CDR2 YYEEEE come from the germline V gene. Trimming shortened V by 2 bases and J by 2 bases, and 11 bases separated the two germline ends. There are 15 residues in the CDR3. CDR3 amino acids: CASSFKVKRNQPQHF. As DNA, the CDR3 is TGTGCCAGCAGCTTTAAAGTTAAACGCAATCAGCCCCAGCATTTT.

The chain joins TRBV15 to TRBJ2-7; the D gene is possibly TRBD1 (6 bases). This CDR3 has 12 residues. CDR1 is LNHNV, CDR2 YYDKDF, per germline (reference sequence). Trimming took off 3 bases at V and 7 bases at J, with 10 bases between the two ends. The CDR3 reads CATSSPDREQYF. CDR3 coding DNA: TGTGCCACCAGCAGCCCCGACAGGGAGCAGTACTTC.

The J gene is TRBJ1-5, the V gene TRBV28; D uncertain. Germline V gene sequence: CDR1 MDHEN, CDR2 SYDVKM. The CDR3 is 12 residues long. Trimming removed 8 bases from V and 2 bases from J, with 7 bases in between. The CDR3 DNA reads as TGTGCCAGCCAGGCTGGCAATCAGCCCCAGCATTTT. This codes for CASQAGNQPQHF.

This clone was observed a few times. The gene calls are TRBV6-6 and TRBJ1-2; D not resolved. V lost 5 bases to trimming and J lost 8 bases, with 9 bases between them. The CDR3 loop spans 11 amino acids. Per the germline V gene, CDR1 is MNHNY and CDR2 is SVGAGI (reference sequence). CDR3 coding DNA: TGTGCCAGCAGTCCCTACGACGGCTACACCTTC. Translation: CASSPYDGYTF.

A few counts support this clone. The rearrangement uses TRBV6-5 and TRBJ1-1; no clear D. Per germline, CDR1 MNHEY and CDR2 SVGAGI. Trimming left V 2 bases short and J 0 bases short, with 7 bases between. The CDR3 covers 14 residues. The CDR3 protein is CASSYDWVNTEAFF. Written as DNA, the CDR3 is TGTGCCAGCAGTTACGATTGGGTGAACACTGAAGCTTTCTTT.

The CDR3 spells CASSLGQGIQETQYF. CDR3 coding DNA: TGTGCCAGCAGCTTAGGGCAGGGGATCCAAGAGACCCAGTACTTC. This chain connects TRBV7-9 to TRBJ2-5, with a possible D match to TRBD1 (6 bases). The ends were cut back, 1 base at V and 1 base at J, with 10 bases in the middle. CDR3 length: 15 amino acids. Germline V gene lookup returns CDR1 SEHNR and CDR2 FQNEAQ (reference sequence).

For this clone: An end of the junction does not agree with germline; a read error may underlie this. The DNA for the CDR3 is TGCGCCAGCAGCCAACCCGCCTCCGGGTCGAACTATGGCCACACCTTC. This encodes CASSQPASGSNYGHTF. This chain links TRBV4-1 with TRBJ1-2; no definite D call. CDR3 length: 16 amino acids. Germline lookup yields CDR1 MGHRA and CDR2 YSYEKL.

This clone was recorded a few times. The CDR3 spells CSVGQVNTGELFF. The CDR3 DNA reads TGCAGCGTGGGACAGGTTAACACCGGGGAGCTGTTTTTT. The chain recombines TRBV29-1 with TRBJ2-2; 8 positions match TRBD1. This CDR3 has 13 amino acids. Trimming removed 6 bases from V and 2 bases from J; junction bases left unmatched: 2. Germline-derived CDR1 and CDR2 are SQVTM and ANQGSEA.

The V and J genes are TRBV7-9 and TRBJ1-1; 8 bases match TRBD1. There are 19 residues in the CDR3. Unmatched junction bases numbered 16, after V lost 1 base and J lost 3 bases. In germline, CDR1 is SEHNR, CDR2 FQNEAQ (reference sequence). The CDR3 nucleotides are TGTGCCAGCAGCTTAGGAGGTTTCTTTGGGACAGGAAGTTACACTGAAGCTTTCTTT. It encodes CASSLGGFFGTGSYTEAFF.

In this sample, this clone turned up a few times. The chain links TRBV7-3 to TRBJ1-3; no clear D gene. CDR1 is SGHTA, CDR2 FQGTGA, per germline. The CDR3 length is 13 residues. Trimming cost V 5 bases and J 1 base, with 6 bases left between them. DNA for the CDR3: TGTGCCAGCAGCCCCTCATCTGGAAACACCATATATTTT. Encoded protein: CASSPSSGNTIYF. Full variable domain (rest looked up from reference TRBV7-3 and TRBJ1-3): GAGVSQTPSNKVTEKGKYVELRCDPISGHTALYWYRQSLGQGPEFLIYFQGTGAADDSGLPNDRFFAVRPEGSVSTLKIQRTERGDSAVYLCASSPSSGNTIYFGEGSWLTVV.